Reported below is one T cell receptor beta chain. This sample stems from a study of OX40 agonist ivuxolimab in advanced cancers. Across the study: Ivuxolimab is a fully human IgG2 antibody that activates OX40 (CD134). The mean age was roughly 60 years, ranging from about 20 to 85, with about four fifths of participants male.

The method was immunoSEQ multiplex PCR; TCRdb's version includes in-frame clones alone and lacks a portion of them. The sample holds more than 60,000 clones, 65% to 85% seen once. The V segment lost 8 bases and the J segment 2 bases; nucleotides outside the gene matches: 9. Germline V CDR1 and CDR2: LNHDA, SQIVND (reference sequence). The CDR3 has 16 residues. Autoimmune disease history or systemic immunosuppression barred patients. The source is an adult with an advanced solid tumor such as melanoma, head and neck, liver or kidney cancer. This specimen was CD4+ or CD8+ T cells sorted from blood, taken in a trial of the OX40 agonist ivuxolimab. The chain joins TRBV19 to TRBJ2-3; 11 bases fit TRBD1. CDR3: CASSGTGGNPTDTQYF. In DNA form, the CDR3 reads TGTGCCAGTTCTGGGACAGGGGGGAATCCCACAGATACGCAGTATTTT. Full variable domain (rest looked up from reference TRBV19 and TRBJ2-3): DGGITQSPKYLFRKEGQNVTLSCEQNLNHDAMYWYRQDPGQGLRLIYYSQIVNDFQKGDIAEGYSVSREKKESFPLTVTSAQKNPTAFYLCASSGTGGNPTDTQYFGPGTRLTVL.